This TCR beta chain was found in a study of cytomegalovirus exposure and HLA in healthy donors. In the PCR, 60 Vbeta and 13 Jbeta primers were used. TCRdb keeps only in-frame clones here, not all; method: immunoSEQ multiplex PCR. This table holds about 260,000 clones, just under 85% found once. The CDR3 runs 11 residues. V dropped 3 bases and J dropped 4 bases, with 3 bases sitting between them. The germline gives CDR1 LNHDA, CDR2 SQIVND (reference sequence). The sample was PBMCs. This receptor was identified in a woman in her thirties or forties in good health and CMV-seropositive. This chain joins TRBV19 and TRBJ1-1; D not certain. The CDR3 is CASSMSTEAFF. The CDR3 bases are TGTGCCAGTAGTATGAGCACTGAAGCTTTCTTT. Looking up the rest from reference TRBV19 and TRBJ1-1 gives the full variable domain: DGGITQSPKYLFRKEGQNVTLSCEQNLNHDAMYWYRQDPGQGLRLIYYSQIVNDFQKGDIAEGYSVSREKKESFPLTVTSAQKNPTAFYLCASSMSTEAFFGQGTRLTVV.